The TCR beta chain under discussion was sequenced for a study of blood T cell repertoires in COVID-19. J lost 5 bases, V lost 4 bases, and 13 bases had no gene match. The CDR3 totals 17 residues. The germline V gene encodes CDR1 SNHLY and CDR2 FYNNEI. Assay: immunoSEQ multiplex PCR; the TCRdb copy retains only in-frame clones and omits some. The profile shows 150,000 to 200,000 clones, around 85% of them singletons. This TCR was sampled from a woman older than 75 with acute or convalescent COVID-19. The chain combines TRBV2 with TRBJ2-7, with 11 bases that match TRBD1. The specimen was peripheral blood. The CDR3 loop reads CASSAAPPGQGGHEQYF. CDR3 bases: TGTGCCAGCAGTGCCGCCCCCCCGGGACAGGGGGGTCACGAGCAGTACTTC.